This TCR beta chain was sequenced for a study of T cell clones after liver transplantation. Method: immunoSEQ multiplex PCR; TCRdb's copy keeps in-frame clones and lacks some. The repertoire holds about 70,000 clones, around 80% seen once, with 0.79% in the top ten. CDR3 size: 13 residues. CDR1 MNHNY and CDR2 SVGAGI come from the germline V gene (reference sequence). Trimming pared 2 bases from V and 13 bases from J, leaving 15 bases between. J is TRBJ2-1 and V is TRBV6-6; D gene uncertain. The sequenced sample was CD4+ T cells from blood, obtained 12 months after liver transplant. This TCR came from a human patient who received a liver transplant. The graft donor may have given rise to some T cells. CDR3 nucleotide sequence: TGTGCCAGCAGTTACCCCAATTCTAGAGGCCAGTTCTTC. Translation gives CASSYPNSRGQFF.